The 30 T cell receptor beta chains below come from one sample, sequenced in a study of blood T cell repertoires in COVID-19. The repertoire was sequenced with immunoSEQ multiplex PCR; TCRdb's copy has only in-frame clones and lacks some. The repertoire has approximately 300,000 clones, around 89% of them found once; the top ten carry approximately 4.3%. The sequenced material came from PBMCs or T cells enriched from blood (not recorded which). The receptors were gathered from a young woman with acute COVID-19.

V gene TRBV7-2 combines with J gene TRBJ2-7; 8 nucleotides line up with TRBD2. The CDR3 spans 15 residues. The J segment lost 2 bases and the V segment lost 4 bases, leaving 7 bases of the junction unmatched. CDR1 and CDR2 from the germline V gene are SGHTA and FQGNSA. CDR3: CASSSVGSGTYEQYF. The CDR3 nucleotides read TGTGCCAGCAGCTCCGTGGGTAGCGGGACCTACGAGCAGTACTTC.

The chain uses TRBV18 and TRBJ1-1, with 7 bases aligning to TRBD1. The CDR3 is 13 residues long. V lost 7 bases and J lost 5; bases outside the gene matches: 7. The germline CDR1 and CDR2 sequences are KGHSH and LQKENI. CDR3 nucleotides: TGTGCCAGCTTATATGACAGGGATACTGAAGCTTTCTTT. This gives the protein CASLYDRDTEAFF. Drawing the rest from reference TRBV18 and TRBJ1-1, the complete variable domain is NAGVMQNPRHLVRRRGQEARLRCSPMKGHSHVYWYRQLPEEGLKFMVYLQKENIIDESGMPKERFSAEFPKEGPSILRIQQVVRGDSAAYFCASLYDRDTEAFFGQGTRLTVV.

In this sample, this clone turned up once. The chain is built from TRBV15 and TRBJ2-3; 7 nucleotides align to TRBD2. The CDR3 has 15 residues. Germline V gene sequence: CDR1 LNHNV, CDR2 YYDKDF (reference sequence). Trimming removed 5 bases from V and 3 bases from J; junction bases left unmatched: 8. CDR3 bases: TGTGCCACCAGCGGGGCGGGAGAGGGAACAGATACGCAGTATTTT. Its translation: CATSGAGEGTDTQYF.

The gene calls are TRBV6-1 and TRBJ1-5, with D possibly TRBD1 on 6 matching bases. The CDR3 spans 16 residues. Trimming cost V 0 bases and J 2 bases, with 11 bases left between them. Germline CDR1 MNHNS, CDR2 SASEGT. In DNA form, the CDR3 reads TGTGCCAGCAGTGAAGCTAGGGGGTACGGCAATCAGCCCCAGCATTTT. It is translated as CASSEARGYGNQPQHF.

The chain is built from TRBV11-2 and TRBJ1-4, with TRBD1 matching over 9 bases. Germline V gene sequence: CDR1 SGHAT, CDR2 FQNNGV. V trimming: 5 bases; J trimming: 8 bases; junction bases outside the gene matches: 6. This CDR3 spans 14 amino acids. The CDR3 coding sequence is TGTGCCAGCAGCCTACAGGGGGCGTTCGAAAAACTGTTTTTT. Protein product: CASSLQGAFEKLFF.

This sequence joins TRBV9 and TRBJ1-1; a weak D match, TRBD1 (6 bases). Germline CDR1 is SGDLS and CDR2 is YYNGEE. V lost 0 bases to trimming and J lost 4 bases, with 10 bases between them. This CDR3 has 14 amino acids. The CDR3 spells CASSVDAGATEAFF. For the CDR3, the DNA is TGTGCCAGCAGCGTAGACGCAGGGGCCACTGAAGCTTTCTTT.

V usage is TRBV28 and J usage is TRBJ2-1, with 8 bases that match TRBD1. The germline V gene encodes CDR1 MDHEN and CDR2 SYDVKM. The CDR3 sequence is 11 residues long. CDR3 in amino acids: CGTGKKNEQFF. CDR3 coding DNA: TGTGGGACAGGGAAAAAAAATGAGCAGTTCTTC.

V gene TRBV2 combines with J gene TRBJ2-1, with a tentative D call TRBD2 (5 bases). Trimming left V 3 bases short and J 0 bases short, with 9 bases between. CDR3 length: 15 amino acids. Germline V gives CDR1 SNHLY, CDR2 FYNNEI. The chain's CDR3 is CASSDSGVSYNEQFF. The CDR3 bases are TGTGCCAGCAGTGATTCCGGGGTCTCCTACAATGAGCAGTTCTTC. Looking up the rest from reference TRBV2 and TRBJ2-1 gives the full variable domain: EPEVTQTPSHQVTQMGQEVILRCVPISNHLYFYWYRQILGQKVEFLVSFYNNEISEKSEIFDDQFSVERPDGSNFTLKIRSTKLEDSAMYFCASSDSGVSYNEQFFGPGTRLTVL.

Only a few counts were recorded for this clone. The J gene is TRBJ1-2, the V gene TRBV19; 8 bases fit TRBD1. Germline-derived CDR1 and CDR2 are LNHDA and SQIVND (reference sequence). Unmatched junction bases numbered 7, after V lost 5 bases and J lost 2 bases. The CDR3 loop spans 15 amino acids. The CDR3 sequence is CASSQTGQGNYGYTF. The CDR3 bases are TGTGCCAGTAGTCAGACCGGACAGGGAAACTATGGCTACACCTTC.

This sequence joins TRBV28 and TRBJ1-4; tentatively, D is TRBD1 (5 bases). This CDR3 is 16 amino acids long. Germline V CDR1 and CDR2: MDHEN, SYDVKM. V gave up 5 bases and J gave up 0 bases, with 13 bases separating them. CDR3 region: CASSTPLRATNEKLFF. The CDR3 DNA follows: TGTGCCAGCAGTACACCTCTCAGGGCAACTAATGAAAAACTGTTTTTT.

J is TRBJ2-7 and V is TRBV5-5; D perhaps matches TRBD2 (6 bases). V gave up 4 bases and J gave up 5 bases, with 16 bases separating them. CDR1 and CDR2 (germline): SGHKS, YYEKEE (reference sequence). This CDR3 region has 14 residues. CDR3 loop: CASSRTGVGHEQYF. CDR3 DNA sequence: TGTGCCAGCAGCAGGACGGGGGTAGGGCACGAGCAGTACTTC.

The rearrangement joins TRBV4-1 to TRBJ2-1; D remains ambiguous. There are 15 residues in the CDR3. Trimming removed 0 bases at V and 7 bases at J, with 13 bases between. Germline values: CDR1 MGHRA, CDR2 YSYEKL. This CDR3 reads CASSQEWLVVNEQFF. The CDR3 bases are TGCGCCAGCAGCCAAGAGTGGTTGGTAGTGAATGAGCAGTTCTTC.

The chain recombines TRBV7-9 with TRBJ2-1; D is perhaps TRBD2 (6 bases). The CDR3 extends over 15 amino acids. Trimming took off 5 bases at V and 6 bases at J, with 17 bases between the two ends. From germline, CDR1 is SEHNR and CDR2 FQNEAQ (reference sequence). The CDR3 here is CASSLTRVGGNEQFF. In nucleotides, the CDR3 is TGTGCCAGCAGCCTCACAAGGGTGGGGGGCAATGAGCAGTTCTTC. The full variable domain, in which reference TRBV7-9 and TRBJ2-1 provide the parts outside the CDR3, is DTGVSQNPRHKITKRGQNVTFRCDPISEHNRLYWYRQTLGQGPEFLTYFQNEAQLEKSRLLSDRFSAERPKGSFSTLEIQRTEQGDSAMYLCASSLTRVGGNEQFFGPGTRLTVL.

V gene TRBV2 combines with J gene TRBJ1-4; D is unresolved. There are 15 residues in the CDR3. Trimming stripped 5 bases from V and 3 bases from J, with 13 bases between. From germline, CDR1 is SNHLY and CDR2 FYNNEI. The CDR3 DNA reads as TGTGCCAGCAGTTTGTTGACTTTAGCTAATGAAAAACTGTTTTTT. It codes for CASSLLTLANEKLFF.

The CDR3 loop reads CASSEGSRTNEKLFF. DNA for the CDR3: TGTGCCAGCAGTGAAGGGAGCCGGACTAATGAAAAACTGTTTTTT. The chain uses TRBV6-1 and TRBJ1-4; D not certain. CDR1 and CDR2 (germline): MNHNS, SASEGT. The CDR3 loop spans 15 amino acids. Trimming left V 1 base short and J 2 bases short, with 8 bases between.

The rearrangement uses TRBV19 and TRBJ1-5; 7 bases line up with TRBD1. CDR3 size: 16 residues. With 3 bases clipped from V and 7 bases from J, the junction kept 12 bases outside the gene matches. Germline-derived CDR1 and CDR2 are LNHDA and SQIVND (reference sequence). The CDR3 DNA follows: TGTGCCAGTAGTATCACGGTCAGGGGCAGGGGGCAGCCCCAGCATTTT. Its translation: CASSITVRGRGQPQHF.

The gene calls are TRBV12-3 or TRBV12-4 and TRBJ1-1; D not resolved. The V gene lost 6 bases and the J gene lost 0 bases, with 8 bases spanning the gap. The length of the CDR3 is 13 residues. The CDR3 here is CASRWSMNTEAFF. For the CDR3, the DNA is TGTGCCAGCAGGTGGAGTATGAACACTGAAGCTTTCTTT.

The chain is built from TRBV28 and TRBJ2-7; 8 bases line up with TRBD1. Looked up from germline, CDR1 is MDHEN and CDR2 is SYDVKM. V shed 4 bases and J 1 base; nucleotides not matched to a gene: 24. The CDR3 length is 21 residues. The CDR3 DNA follows: TGTGCCAGCAGTTCTCACTGGACAGGGATTATGCCTGTACGCGCTTCCTACGAGCAGTACTTC. This sequence encodes CASSSHWTGIMPVRASYEQYF.

This clone is a singleton in its sample. The J gene is TRBJ1-2, the V gene TRBV28; possible D gene TRBD1, 5 bases. The CDR3 runs to 13 residues. Germline CDR1 and CDR2: MDHEN and SYDVKM. The V and J ends lost 5 bases and 4 bases respectively, with 11 bases between them. The CDR3 DNA reads as TGTGCCAGCAGTCTCCCAGGGCCCTATGGCTACACCTTC. Translating gives CASSLPGPYGYTF.

CDR3 DNA: TGTGCCACTCGAACTAGCGGGATCCACAATGAGCAGTTCTTC. This codes for CATRTSGIHNEQFF. V is TRBV19 and J is TRBJ2-1, with 10 bases identical to TRBD2. Trimming removed 10 bases from V and 5 bases from J; junction bases left unmatched: 8. Germline CDR1 LNHDA, CDR2 SQIVND (reference sequence). The length of the CDR3 is 14 residues. Full variable domain (outside the CDR3, taken from reference TRBV19 and TRBJ2-1): DGGITQSPKYLFRKEGQNVTLSCEQNLNHDAMYWYRQDPGQGLRLIYYSQIVNDFQKGDIAEGYSVSREKKESFPLTVTSAQKNPTAFYLCATRTSGIHNEQFFGPGTRLTVL.

This sequence joins TRBV3-1 (or the pseudogene TRBV3-2) and TRBJ1-1, with D possibly being TRBD1 (6 bases). Germline V gene lookup returns CDR1 LGHDT and CDR2 YNNKEL (reference sequence). The V and J ends lost 3 bases and 3 bases respectively, with 11 bases between them. This CDR3 has 14 residues. The CDR3 nucleotides read TGTGCCAGCAGCCAGGCGAGGGGGTACACTGAAGCTTTCTTT. It yields the protein CASSQARGYTEAFF.

This chain uses TRBV5-1 with TRBJ2-3; a weak D match, TRBD1 (5 bases). Trimming took off 4 bases at V and 5 bases at J, with 11 bases between the two ends. Germline CDR1 is SGHRS and CDR2 is YFSETQ. CDR3 length: 13 residues. This CDR3 reads CASSPDNLDTQYF. Here the CDR3 DNA reads TGCGCCAGCAGCCCGGACAACCTAGATACGCAGTATTTT.

This chain connects TRBV12-5 to TRBJ1-1; 8 nucleotides agree with TRBD1. The CDR3 length is 18 residues. Germline CDR1 is LGHNT and CDR2 is FRNRAP. V gave up 3 bases and J gave up 0 bases; unmatched junction bases: 12. The CDR3 DNA reads as TGTGCTAGTGGTTTCATCCTGGACAGGGACGCTATGAACACTGAAGCTTTCTTT. It translates to CASGFILDRDAMNTEAFF. Based on the CDR3 plus reference TRBV12-5 and TRBJ1-1, the full variable domain is DARVTQTPRHKVTEMGQEVTMRCQPILGHNTVFWYRQTMMQGLELLAYFRNRAPLDDSGMPKDRFSAEMPDATLATLKIQPSEPRDSAVYFCASGFILDRDAMNTEAFFGQGTRLTVV.

The DNA for the CDR3 is TGTGCCAGTAGTGGACGGTGGGAGTCTGGAAACACCATATATTTT. This encodes CASSGRWESGNTIYF. This rearrangement joins TRBV19 to TRBJ1-3; D is uncertain. Germline lookup yields CDR1 LNHDA and CDR2 SQIVND (reference sequence). This CDR3 is 15 amino acids long. V lost 5 bases and J 1 base, leaving 12 bases between the germline ends.

There are a few counts of this clone. The chain recombines TRBV2 with TRBJ2-2, with 7 bases lining up with TRBD2. The CDR3 spans 16 residues. With 6 bases clipped from V and 4 bases from J, the junction kept 11 bases outside the gene matches. Germline V gene data show CDR1 as SNHLY and CDR2 as FYNNEI. The CDR3 reads CASRHLGEGSTGELFF. DNA for the CDR3: TGTGCCAGCAGGCATTTGGGGGAGGGGAGCACCGGGGAGCTGTTTTTT.

The J gene is TRBJ1-2, the V gene TRBV13; D not certain. The germline CDR1 and CDR2 sequences are PRHDT and FYEKMQ (reference sequence). This CDR3 is built from 14 residues. Trimming took 3 bases from V and 6 from J, leaving 14 bases between them. CDR3 region: CASSFYSRFDGYTF. CDR3 in DNA: TGTGCCAGCAGCTTCTACAGCCGTTTCGATGGCTACACCTTC.

CDR3 loop: CASSEWGVAKNIQYF. The CDR3 nucleotides read TGTGCCAGCAGTGAATGGGGGGTAGCCAAAAACATTCAGTACTTC. The rearrangement uses TRBV6-1 and TRBJ2-4, with D maybe TRBD2 (6 bases). The germline CDR1 and CDR2 sequences are MNHNS and SASEGT. This CDR3 has 15 amino acids. The V and J ends lost 2 bases and 0 bases respectively, with 8 bases between them.

In regard to this clone: Other DNA sequences in this specimen translate into the identical CDR3. This chain joins TRBV28 and TRBJ1-1; 7 bases match TRBD1. The CDR3 length is 14 residues. The V and J ends lost 5 bases and 5 bases, in that order; junction bases with no gene match: 8. Looked up from germline, CDR1 is MDHEN and CDR2 is SYDVKM. CDR3 amino acids: CASSLRQGRTEAFF. The CDR3 nucleotides are TGTGCCAGCAGTCTCCGACAGGGTCGGACTGAAGCTTTCTTT.

This chain connects TRBV27 to TRBJ1-1; D gene unclear. V lost 2 bases and J 1 base, leaving 8 bases between the germline ends. From germline, CDR1 is MNHEY and CDR2 SMNVEV (reference sequence). The CDR3 loop spans 14 amino acids. The DNA for the CDR3 is TGTGCCAGCAGTTTACTGTCCAGGAACACTGAAGCTTTCTTT. Translating it yields CASSLLSRNTEAFF.

The chain is built from TRBV5-4 and TRBJ2-7, with a weak D call TRBD1 (5 bases). The CDR3 runs 15 residues. Germline CDR1 is SGHNT and CDR2 is YYREEE (reference sequence). V lost 4 bases and J 2 bases, leaving 16 bases between the germline ends. As DNA, the CDR3 is TGTGCCAGCAGCAAATCATCGACAGCAACCTACGAGCAGTACTTC. Translated: CASSKSSTATYEQYF.